One and the same sample provided the 18 T cell receptor beta chains below, sequenced in a study of OX40 agonist ivuxolimab in advanced cancers. Assay used: immunoSEQ multiplex PCR; TCRdb lists only in-frame clones, some missing. The data hold some 58,000 clones, with around 85% observed a single time. The material sequenced was CD4+ or CD8+ T cells sorted from blood, taken in a trial of the OX40 agonist ivuxolimab. The receptors shown here come from an adult with an advanced solid tumor such as melanoma, head and neck, liver or kidney cancer.

This sequence joins TRBV11-2 and TRBJ2-1, with TRBD2 identical over 10 bases. The CDR3 length is 18 residues. Trimming removed 5 bases from V and 0 bases from J; junction bases left unmatched: 10. The V gene's germline CDR1 is SGHAT and CDR2 FQNNGV. CDR3 residues: CASSPSVLAGSSYNEQFF. Here the CDR3 DNA reads TGTGCCAGCAGCCCCTCCGTACTAGCGGGGAGCTCCTACAATGAGCAGTTCTTC.

The V gene is TRBV6-1, the J gene TRBJ1-1, with D uncertain. Germline values: CDR1 MNHNS, CDR2 SASEGT. Trimming removed 11 bases from V and 1 base from J, with 14 bases in between. CDR3 length: 13 amino acids. The CDR3 region has the DNA TGTGCCGGATCCGCAGTAAGGAACACTGAAGCTTTCTTT. This gives the protein CAGSAVRNTEAFF.

This rearrangement joins TRBV6-5 to TRBJ2-1, with D tentatively TRBD2 (5 bases). Germline lookup yields CDR1 MNHEY and CDR2 SVGAGI. The CDR3 length is 14 residues. The V gene lost 2 bases and the J gene lost 5 bases, with 10 bases spanning the gap. CDR3 DNA sequence: TGTGCCAGCAGTTACGGTGGGAGAAACAATGAGCAGTTCTTC. Protein product: CASSYGGRNNEQFF.

This rearrangement joins TRBV18 to TRBJ1-1; TRBD1 might be the D (6 bases). Trimming removed 3 bases at V and 4 bases at J, with 12 bases between. Germline V CDR1 and CDR2: KGHSH, LQKENI. This CDR3 has 14 residues. CDR3: CASSPGRGGTEAFF. The CDR3 nucleotides are TGTGCCAGCTCACCGGGCAGGGGAGGCACTGAAGCTTTCTTT.

This chain connects TRBV5-1 to TRBJ1-2; TRBD1 aligns across 7 bases. V shed 4 bases, J shed 1 base, and the junction held 4 bases outside the gene matches. This CDR3 comprises 14 residues. Germline-derived CDR1 and CDR2 are SGHRS and YFSETQ. The CDR3 spells CASSQQGSNYGYTF. The CDR3 DNA follows: TGCGCCAGCAGCCAACAGGGGAGTAACTATGGCTACACCTTC.

The chain carries TRBV9 and TRBJ1-2; weak D call: TRBD1 (6 bases). Trimming removed 2 bases from V and 0 bases from J, with 17 bases in between. In germline, CDR1 is SGDLS, CDR2 YYNGEE. The length of the CDR3 is 17 residues. This chain's CDR3 is CASSVTGGGGPNYGYTF. The CDR3 region has the DNA TGTGCCAGCAGCGTGACAGGCGGTGGGGGACCTAACTATGGCTACACCTTC. Using reference TRBV9 and TRBJ1-2 for the parts outside the CDR3, the full variable domain is DSGVTQTPKHLITATGQRVTLRCSPRSGDLSVYWYQQSLDQGLQFLIQYYNGEERAKGNILERFSAQQFPDLHSELNLSSLELGDSALYFCASSVTGGGGPNYGYTFGSGTRLTVV.

The chain links TRBV7-8 to TRBJ2-4; 9 nucleotides align to TRBD1. The germline V gene encodes CDR1 SGHVS and CDR2 FQNEAQ. The CDR3 has 13 residues. With 5 bases clipped from V and 6 bases from J, the junction kept 2 bases outside the gene matches. This CDR3 reads CASSMTGGNIQYF. As DNA, the CDR3 is TGTGCCAGCAGCATGACAGGGGGAAACATTCAGTACTTC.

The J gene is TRBJ2-5, the V gene TRBV30; D call uncertain. CDR1 is GTSNPN and CDR2 is SVGIG in the germline V gene (reference sequence). The CDR3 spans 12 residues. V gave up 2 bases and J gave up 4 bases, with 8 bases separating them. Written as DNA, the CDR3 is TGTGCCTGGAGTTTTCAACTAGAGACCCAGTACTTC. Protein product: CAWSFQLETQYF. The full variable domain, with the rest looked up from reference TRBV30 and TRBJ2-5, is SQTIHQWPATLVQPVGSPLSLECTVEGTSNPNLYWYRQAAGRGLQLLFYSVGIGQISSEVPQNLSASRPQDRQFILSSKKLLLSDSGFYLCAWSFQLETQYFGPGTRLLVL.

The chain carries TRBV29-1 and TRBJ2-7; 11 bases align to TRBD2. V was pared by 5 bases and J by 0 bases, with 3 bases of the junction left unmatched. The CDR3 loop spans 14 amino acids. Germline values: CDR1 SQVTM, CDR2 ANQGSEA. The CDR3: CSVSGLAASYEQYF. The CDR3 bases are TGCAGCGTTTCGGGACTAGCGGCCTCCTACGAGCAGTACTTC.

The gene calls are TRBV4-1 and TRBJ1-3, with a weak D call TRBD1 (5 bases). Trimming took 3 bases from V and 5 from J, leaving 20 bases between them. Germline CDR1 reads MGHRA; CDR2 reads YSYEKL. The CDR3 runs 17 residues. CDR3 region: CASSHPPGPRGRNTIYF. In nucleotides, the CDR3 is TGCGCCAGCAGCCATCCGCCTGGCCCTCGGGGCCGAAACACCATATATTTT.

The chain is built from TRBV2 and TRBJ2-2, with 9 bases identical to TRBD1. CDR3 length: 15 residues. The J segment lost 1 base and the V segment lost 8 bases, leaving 5 bases of the junction unmatched. The V gene's germline CDR1 is SNHLY and CDR2 FYNNEI. CDR3 DNA: TGTGCCAGCTCTAGGACAGGGGAGAACACCGGGGAGCTGTTTTTT. Protein: CASSRTGENTGELFF.

This clone was detected a few times. The CDR3: CASSNGTPGGEQYF. The DNA for the CDR3 is TGTGCCAGCAGTAACGGGACCCCCGGCGGGGAGCAGTACTTC. The chain joins TRBV27 to TRBJ2-7; D assignment may be TRBD1 or TRBD2 (5 bases each). Germline V lookup: CDR1 MNHEY, CDR2 SMNVEV (reference sequence). This CDR3 contains 14 residues. The V end lost 5 bases, the J end lost 7 bases, and 18 bases lay between the germline ends.

The chain links TRBV27 to TRBJ2-5; D remains unclear. In germline, CDR1 is MNHEY, CDR2 SMNVEV (reference sequence). V was trimmed by 5 bases and J by 4 bases, leaving 20 bases between them. The CDR3 consists of 16 residues. The CDR3 reads CASSPSPPSRAETQYF. The CDR3 bases are TGTGCCAGCAGTCCATCCCCCCCAAGTCGGGCAGAGACCCAGTACTTC.

The chain employs TRBV6-8 and TRBJ2-7; TRBD2 is a possible D gene (6 bases). From germline, CDR1 is MNHGY and CDR2 SAAAGT. V was shortened by 0 bases and J by 4 bases, with 19 bases between the two germline ends. The CDR3 has 17 amino acids. The CDR3 spells CASSYSKRAGSAYEQYF. In nucleotides, the CDR3 is TGTGCCAGCAGTTACTCGAAGCGGGCCGGTTCGGCGTACGAGCAGTACTTC.

In this sample, this clone turned up once. The CDR3 coding sequence is TGTGCCAGCAGCGTTGTAAGGGGCGGGGAGCTGTTTTTT. Translated, it gives CASSVVRGGELFF. The chain joins TRBV9 to TRBJ2-2, with D perhaps matching TRBD1 (5 bases). Trimming took 2 bases from V and 7 from J, leaving 9 bases between them. Germline V gene data show CDR1 as SGDLS and CDR2 as YYNGEE. The CDR3 runs 13 residues.

The J gene is TRBJ1-1, the V gene TRBV27; no reliable D call. The germline V gene encodes CDR1 MNHEY and CDR2 SMNVEV (reference sequence). The CDR3 is 13 amino acids. Trimming took 2 bases from V and 3 from J, leaving 7 bases between them. CDR3 loop: CASSLQEYTEAFF. The CDR3 DNA follows: TGTGCCAGCAGTTTACAGGAGTACACTGAAGCTTTCTTT.

This chain links TRBV5-1 with TRBJ2-1, with 12 bases that match TRBD2. The CDR3 extends over 18 amino acids. V gave up 3 bases and J gave up 1 base; unmatched junction bases: 8. Germline assignment: CDR1 SGHRS and CDR2 YFSETQ. The CDR3 spells CASSSALTSGRSYNEQFF. CDR3 DNA: TGCGCCAGCAGCTCCGCACTGACTAGCGGGAGATCCTACAATGAGCAGTTCTTC.

The V call is TRBV19, the J call TRBJ2-1; D remains unclear. Germline V lookup: CDR1 LNHDA, CDR2 SQIVND (reference sequence). This CDR3 has 12 amino acids. V lost 4 bases to trimming and J lost 9 bases, with 10 bases between them. In nucleotides, the CDR3 is TGTGCCAGTAGTAGGCCGCGCAGTGAGCAGTTCTTC. It translates to CASSRPRSEQFF.